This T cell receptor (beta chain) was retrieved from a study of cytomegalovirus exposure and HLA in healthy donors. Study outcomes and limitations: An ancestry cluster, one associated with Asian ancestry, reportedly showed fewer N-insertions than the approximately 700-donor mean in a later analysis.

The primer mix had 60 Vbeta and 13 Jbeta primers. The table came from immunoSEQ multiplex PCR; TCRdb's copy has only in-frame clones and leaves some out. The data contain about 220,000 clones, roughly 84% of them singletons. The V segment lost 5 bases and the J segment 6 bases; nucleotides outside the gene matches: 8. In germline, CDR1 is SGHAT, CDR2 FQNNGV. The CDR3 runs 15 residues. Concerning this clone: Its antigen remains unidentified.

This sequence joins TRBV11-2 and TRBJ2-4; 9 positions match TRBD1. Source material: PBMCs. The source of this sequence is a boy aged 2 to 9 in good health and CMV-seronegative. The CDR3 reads CASSERTGGANIQYF. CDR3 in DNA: TGTGCCAGCAGCGAACGAACAGGGGGCGCAAACATTCAGTACTTC.